This is a list of T cell receptor beta chains from one sample in a study of blood T cell repertoires in COVID-19. Assay: immunoSEQ multiplex PCR; the TCRdb copy retains only in-frame clones and omits some. The sample records 160,000 or so clones, 89% being singletons. Material for sequencing was peripheral blood. These receptors originate from a man aged 60 to 75 with acute or convalescent COVID-19. Both conserved end residues are part of each CDR3. A D gene is named only where the DNA matches it firmly. Not every row has a clone size; where given, it reads once, few, many or a size class.

j_call d_call clone_size v_call cdr3_nt cdr3_aa
TRBJ2-1 NA NA TRBV4-3 TGCGCCAGCAGCCAAGATGGGCGCAATGAGCAGTTCTTC CASSQDGRNEQFF
TRBJ2-1 TRBD2 NA TRBV5-1 TGCGCCAGCAGCTCGAGCGGGGGGGTAGGCAATGAGCAGTTCTTC CASSSSGGVGNEQFF
TRBJ1-5 NA NA TRBV15 TGTGCCACCAGCAGAGACCTAGGGGACAATCAGCCCCAGCATTTT CATSRDLGDNQPQHF
TRBJ2-5 NA NA TRBV7-2 TGTGCCAGCAGCCAGGCTCCCGGTCAAGAGACCCAGTACTTC CASSQAPGQETQYF
TRBJ1-2 NA NA TRBV4-2 TGTGCCAGCAGCCAAGGTCCGGGCTATGGCTACACCTTC CASSQGPGYGYTF
TRBJ2-2 TRBD2 once TRBV6-4 TGTGCCAGCCAGAGTGGACTAGCGGGGGGCTCGAACACCGGGGAGCTGTTTTTT CASQSGLAGGSNTGELFF
TRBJ2-5 TRBD2 NA TRBV20-1 TGCAGTGCTAGTGGAGCGGGGGCCCAAGAGACCCAGTACTTC CSASGAGAQETQYF
TRBJ2-3 TRBD1 NA TRBV7-3 TGTGCCAGCAGCTTAATGGGAGGACAGGGGGCTGATACGCAGTATTTT CASSLMGGQGADTQYF
TRBJ1-1 NA NA TRBV27 TGTGCCAGCAGTCTGAACAGGGTTAGGACTGAAGCTTTCTTT CASSLNRVRTEAFF
TRBJ2-7 NA NA TRBV6-1 TGTGCCAGCAGTGAAGCTCCGGGACAAGCCTACGAGCAGTACTTC CASSEAPGQAYEQYF
TRBJ2-7 NA once TRBV14 TGTGCCAGCAGCCAAGGAGGGGGGGCCTACGAGCAGTACTTC CASSQGGGAYEQYF
TRBJ1-2 TRBD1 NA TRBV27 TGTGCCAGCAGCGTGCGTCCGGGACAGGGGTTCTATGGCTACACCTTC CASSVRPGQGFYGYTF
TRBJ1-1 NA NA TRBV7-9 TGTGCCAGCAGCGATATACTAGGGTCTTACGCTGAAGCTTTCTTT CASSDILGSYAEAFF
TRBJ2-1 TRBD1 NA TRBV12-3/TRBV12-4 TGTGCCACCGGGACAGGGGGCTATGAGCAGTTCTTC CATGTGGYEQFF
TRBJ1-2 NA NA TRBV7-2 TGTGCCAGCAGCTTAGCGCATTCGGGCTATGGCTACACCTTC CASSLAHSGYGYTF
TRBJ2-1 TRBD2 NA TRBV7-6 TGTGCCAGCAGCTTAGGCGGGGGGGCATATAATGAGCAGTTCTTC CASSLGGGAYNEQFF
TRBJ1-2 TRBD1 NA TRBV19 TGTGCCAGTAACTTTCAGGGGGCAGGTTATGGCTACACCTTC CASNFQGAGYGYTF
TRBJ1-3 NA NA TRBV9 TGTGCCAGCAGCGTAGCTCCGACAGACCAATTCTCTGGAAACACCATATATTTT CASSVAPTDQFSGNTIYF
TRBJ1-2 NA NA TRBV7-2 TGTGCCAGCAGCTTAGTTGGGGAGGGAGGCTACACCTTC CASSLVGEGGYTF
TRBJ2-1 NA NA TRBV24-1 TGTGCCACCAGTATGAGCGAGGCGCCGGATGAGCAGTTCTTC CATSMSEAPDEQFF
TRBJ1-1 TRBD1 NA TRBV5-5 TGTGCCAGCAGCAGGACAGGTTTATTGAACACTGAAGCTTTCTTT CASSRTGLLNTEAFF
TRBJ1-1 TRBD1 NA TRBV10-3 TGTGCCATCAGAACCGGGACAGGGGTGAACACTGAAGCTTTCTTT CAIRTGTGVNTEAFF
TRBJ1-1 NA NA TRBV3-1/TRBV3-2 TGTGCCAGCAGCCAAACCAGGGGTTCTGAAGCTTTCTTT CASSQTRGSEAFF
TRBJ2-3 NA NA TRBV24-1 TGTGCCACCAGTGACGCGTCGAGAACGCAGTATTTT CATSDASRTQYF
TRBJ2-1 TRBD1 NA TRBV18 TGTGCCAGCTCACGGGACAGGGATGGAAATGAGCAGTTCTTC CASSRDRDGNEQFF
TRBJ2-1 NA NA TRBV4-3 TGCGCCAGCAGCCAAGCCTTCGGGGAAAGCTCCTACAATGAGCAGTTCTTC CASSQAFGESSYNEQFF
TRBJ1-1 NA NA TRBV4-1 TGCGCCAGCAGCCAAGGCCCAGTGGCGGACACTGAAGCTTTCTTT CASSQGPVADTEAFF
TRBJ1-2 NA NA TRBV15 TGTGCCACCAGCAGACTAATGGGGGGGGGCTACGGCTACACCTTC CATSRLMGGGYGYTF
TRBJ1-6 NA few TRBV28 TGTGCCAGCAGTCCGGGAGGATCTAATTCACCCCTCCACTTT CASSPGGSNSPLHF
TRBJ1-2 NA NA TRBV10-3 TGTGCCATCAGTGGGGGCGCGAAGGGCTACACCTTC CAISGGAKGYTF
TRBJ1-4 NA NA TRBV3-1/TRBV3-2 TGTGCCAGCAGCCAAGTATCGGGGAAGAATGAAAAACTGTTTTTT CASSQVSGKNEKLFF
TRBJ1-4 NA NA TRBV19 TGTGCCAGTAAGGCTGGGGGGATCACTAATGAAAAACTGTTTTTT CASKAGGITNEKLFF
TRBJ1-6 NA NA TRBV7-8 TGTGCCAGCACCATACTAGGGGGTAGAGATTCACCCCTCCACTTT CASTILGGRDSPLHF
TRBJ2-1 NA NA TRBV5-1 TGCGCCAGCGGGGGCGGGGGAGATGAGCAGTTCTTC CASGGGGDEQFF
TRBJ1-2 NA NA TRBV12-3/TRBV12-4 TGTGCCAGCAGCCAGATGACTCTGGGTGCCTTC CASSQMTLGAF
TRBJ2-1 NA NA TRBV5-1 TGCGCCAGCAGCTCCCAAGCGCGGAGCTCCTACAATGAGCAGTTCTTC CASSSQARSSYNEQFF
TRBJ2-1 NA NA TRBV24-1 TGTGCCACCAGCCTTGGAGGGGACGGTGGGAATGAGCAGTTCTTC CATSLGGDGGNEQFF
TRBJ1-5 TRBD1 once TRBV27 TGTGCCAGCAGTATCGGACAGGGGCCTCAGCCCCAGCATTTT CASSIGQGPQPQHF
TRBJ1-4 TRBD1 NA TRBV5-1 TGCGCCAGCAGCTTGATTGGGACAGGGGACGAAAAACTGTTTTTT CASSLIGTGDEKLFF
TRBJ2-7 TRBD2 NA TRBV5-1 TGCGCCAGCAGCTTGGTCGCTAGCGGGGGGGGACGTGAGCAGTACTTC CASSLVASGGGREQYF
TRBJ1-5 NA NA TRBV4-3 TGCGCCAGCAGCCAAGAGGGCGGGGCGCGATATAGCAATCAGCCCCAGCATTTT CASSQEGGARYSNQPQHF